The 26 T cell receptor beta chains listed next were all sequenced from one sample in a study of control samples from healthy donors and cancer patients. Sequenced by immunoSEQ multiplex PCR; TCRdb stores in-frame clones only, minus some. The data hold approximately 160,000 clones, with just over 90% observed a single time. The sequenced sample consisted of blood. The receptors were gathered from an older woman in good health.

The chain recombines TRBV9 with TRBJ1-2; D uncertain. Germline CDR1 and CDR2: SGDLS and YYNGEE. The ends were cut back, 4 bases at V and 0 bases at J, with 10 bases in the middle. The CDR3 sequence is 14 residues long. CDR3 residues: CASSPQGTNYGYTF. CDR3 coding DNA: TGTGCCAGCAGCCCGCAAGGGACTAACTATGGCTACACCTTC. The variable domain in full, with the rest retrieved from reference TRBV9 and TRBJ1-2, is DSGVTQTPKHLITATGQRVTLRCSPRSGDLSVYWYQQSLDQGLQFLIQYYNGEERAKGNILERFSAQQFPDLHSELNLSSLELGDSALYFCASSPQGTNYGYTFGSGTRLTVV.

This chain links TRBV7-8 with TRBJ2-2; D is perhaps TRBD2 (6 bases). The CDR3 spans 20 residues. V was trimmed by 4 bases and J by 5 bases, leaving 29 bases between them. CDR1 SGHVS and CDR2 FQNEAQ come from the germline V gene. The CDR3 loop reads CASSSSAALWRGQGTGELFF. The DNA of the CDR3 is TGTGCCAGCAGCTCTTCGGCAGCACTTTGGCGGGGCCAAGGGACCGGGGAGCTGTTTTTT.

V and J are TRBV2 and TRBJ1-5; D unresolved. This CDR3 has 15 amino acids. Germline CDR1 reads SNHLY; CDR2 reads FYNNEI. The germline V and J ends were trimmed by 4 bases and 4 bases, with 14 bases remaining between them. In nucleotides, the CDR3 is TGTGCCAGCAGTGTTCTGCTGGACGGGAATCAGCCCCAGCATTTT. Residues: CASSVLLDGNQPQHF.

This sequence joins TRBV27 and TRBJ2-2; D possibly corresponds to TRBD1 (6 bases). CDR3 length equals 13 residues. CDR1 is MNHEY and CDR2 is SMNVEV in the germline V gene (reference sequence). Trimming pared 8 bases from V and 0 bases from J, leaving 7 bases between. This CDR3 reads CASGTPNTGELFF. CDR3 DNA: TGTGCCAGCGGGACACCGAACACCGGGGAGCTGTTTTTT.

This clone was seen only once. The rearrangement uses TRBV5-5 and TRBJ1-2; D uncertain. This CDR3 comprises 16 residues. Germline CDR1 SGHKS, CDR2 YYEKEE (reference sequence). V was cut by 3 bases and J by 3 bases, with 18 bases left in between. CDR3 coding DNA: TGTGCCAGCAGCTCCCGACTATACCTCTCGGACTATGGCTACACCTTC. Its translation is CASSSRLYLSDYGYTF.

V usage is TRBV9 and J usage is TRBJ2-7; D may be TRBD2 (5 bases). Germline values: CDR1 SGDLS, CDR2 YYNGEE. The length of the CDR3 is 12 residues. V was cut by 4 bases and J by 3 bases, with 8 bases left in between. CDR3 amino acids: CASSTGDYEQYF. Here the CDR3 DNA reads TGTGCCAGCAGCACCGGGGACTACGAGCAGTACTTC.

This sequence joins TRBV3-1 (or the pseudogene TRBV3-2) and TRBJ2-1; 9 bases agree with TRBD2. CDR3 length: 17 amino acids. The ends lost 1 base at V and 9 bases at J; junction bases unmatched: 13. Germline V gene data show CDR1 as LGHDT and CDR2 as YNNKEL (reference sequence). CDR3 coding DNA: TGTGCCAGCAGCCAAGGCCCCGAAGGCGGGGGGGCCGGTGAGCAGTTCTTC. This encodes CASSQGPEGGGAGEQFF.

V usage is TRBV7-2 and J usage is TRBJ2-7; 12 bases map to TRBD2. Trimming at V came to 4 bases and at J to 0 bases, leaving 7 bases not matched to a gene. From germline, CDR1 is SGHTA and CDR2 FQGNSA. This CDR3 is built from 17 residues. The CDR3 coding sequence is TGTGCCAGCAGCTCCAGGTGGACTAGCGGGGCCTCCTACGAGCAGTACTTC. Translation: CASSSRWTSGASYEQYF.

The chain employs TRBV6-5 and TRBJ2-1, with 9 bases that match TRBD2. CDR1 and CDR2 from the germline V gene are MNHEY and SVGAGI. V was clipped by 2 bases and J by 4 bases; unmatched bases: 6. There are 16 residues in the CDR3. Here the CDR3 DNA reads TGTGCCAGCAGTTACATAGCGGGGGCCTCTTACAATGAGCAGTTCTTC. Its translation: CASSYIAGASYNEQFF.

This clone turned up a few times. The chain combines TRBV11-3 with TRBJ2-3; D might be TRBD1 (6 bases). Germline V CDR1 and CDR2: SGHNT, YENEEA. The CDR3 is made up of 17 amino acids. V shed 0 bases and J shed 4 bases, with 17 bases lying between them. The CDR3, as DNA: TGTGCCAGCAGCTTAGAATCAGGGGCAGGGGCGGCAGATACGCAGTATTTT. The encoded protein is CASSLESGAGAADTQYF.

The rearrangement links TRBV30 to TRBJ1-6; 7 nucleotides agree with TRBD1. The CDR3 spans 14 residues. The V gene end was trimmed by 0 bases and the J gene end by 9 bases; junction bases not matched to a gene: 5. CDR1 and CDR2 (germline): GTSNPN, SVGIG (reference sequence). CDR3 region: CAWSVRQGGSPLHF. For the CDR3, the DNA is TGTGCCTGGAGTGTAAGGCAGGGGGGTTCACCCCTCCACTTT.

This chain uses TRBV27 with TRBJ1-2, with 7 nucleotides matching TRBD1. The V and J ends lost 3 bases and 4 bases, in that order; junction bases with no gene match: 8. Germline V lookup: CDR1 MNHEY, CDR2 SMNVEV (reference sequence). The CDR3 extends over 15 amino acids. DNA of the CDR3: TGTGCCAGCAGTTTCCAGACAGGGATGATCTATGGCTACACCTTC. Translating gives CASSFQTGMIYGYTF.

The V and J genes are TRBV7-2 and TRBJ2-7; D call uncertain. With 4 bases removed from V and 6 bases from J, the gap between germline ends came to 10 bases. CDR1 and CDR2 from the germline V gene are SGHTA and FQGNSA. The CDR3 runs to 12 residues. The CDR3 sequence: CASSWGGGEQYF. The CDR3 DNA follows: TGTGCCAGCAGCTGGGGTGGCGGCGAGCAGTACTTC.

The V and J genes are TRBV5-1 and TRBJ1-2; a possible D gene is TRBD1 (6 bases). The V end was cut by 1 base, the J end by 4 bases, with 11 bases between. The CDR3 has 14 residues. The germline gives CDR1 SGHRS, CDR2 YFSETQ. CDR3 coding DNA: TGCGCCAGCAGCTTGCCGGGACAACCCTATGGCTACACCTTC. It translates to CASSLPGQPYGYTF.

The chain uses TRBV7-7 and TRBJ2-5; the D gene is possibly TRBD1 (5 bases). The V gene lost 1 base and the J gene lost 2 bases, with 5 bases spanning the gap. Germline V gene data show CDR1 as SSHAT and CDR2 as FNYEAQ (reference sequence). The CDR3 runs to 13 residues. The CDR3 DNA is TGTGCCAGCAGCTTAGGACAGCAAGAGACCCAGTACTTC. Its protein product is CASSLGQQETQYF.

This chain uses TRBV4-3 with TRBJ1-4; a possible D gene is TRBD1 (5 bases). Deletions cut 1 base from V and 8 bases from J, with 17 bases between. This CDR3 comprises 16 residues. Germline CDR1 is LGHNA and CDR2 is YSLEER. CDR3 DNA sequence: TGCGCCAGCAGCCAAGCAGCGGGGACCGGGGGGGAAAAACTGTTTTTT. This translates into CASSQAAGTGGEKLFF.

This clone was counted between two and nine times. The rearrangement uses TRBV3-1 (or the pseudogene TRBV3-2) and TRBJ1-2; perhaps TRBD1 as D (5 bases). Germline CDR1 reads LGHDT; CDR2 reads YNNKEL (reference sequence). This CDR3 has 14 residues. V lost 1 base to trimming and J lost 6 bases, with 12 bases between them. CDR3 bases: TGTGCCAGCAGCCAAGGTGCCAGGGTGGATGGCTACACCTTC. Amino acids: CASSQGARVDGYTF.

The rearrangement uses TRBV19 and TRBJ1-5; 7 nucleotides line up with TRBD1. CDR3 length: 15 amino acids. Germline V gene lookup returns CDR1 LNHDA and CDR2 SQIVND (reference sequence). J lost 3 bases, V lost 7 bases, and 9 bases had no gene match. As DNA, the CDR3 is TGTGCCAGTAAAACCCCGACAGGGAACAATCAGCCCCAGCATTTT. As protein: CASKTPTGNNQPQHF.

V gene TRBV6-5 combines with J gene TRBJ1-2, with D possibly being TRBD1 (5 bases). Trimming stripped 2 bases from V and 4 bases from J, with 8 bases between. CDR3 size: 13 residues. Germline CDR1 is MNHEY and CDR2 is SVGAGI. In DNA form, the CDR3 reads TGTGCCAGCAGTTACGACGGGGGCTATGGCTACACCTTC. This gives the protein CASSYDGGYGYTF.

The genes are TRBV18 and TRBJ1-5, with no clear D. CDR1 is KGHSH, CDR2 LQKENI, per germline. The V end was cut by 4 bases, the J end by 1 base, with 8 bases between. This CDR3 comprises 14 residues. The CDR3, as DNA: TGTGCCAGCTCACGGGGTTTCAGCAATCAGCCCCAGCATTTT. Translating it yields CASSRGFSNQPQHF.

The chain employs TRBV12-3 or TRBV12-4 and TRBJ2-2, with unresolved D. The V end lost 3 bases, the J end lost 6 bases, and 5 bases lay between the germline ends. This CDR3 comprises 12 residues. CDR3: CASSFVSGELFF. The CDR3 DNA follows: TGTGCCAGCAGTTTCGTTTCCGGGGAGCTGTTTTTT.

V usage is TRBV3-1 (or the pseudogene TRBV3-2) and J usage is TRBJ2-7; TRBD1 agrees at 9 bases. V was clipped by 5 bases and J by 9 bases; unmatched bases: 11. The germline V gene encodes CDR1 LGHDT and CDR2 YNNKEL (reference sequence). The CDR3 totals 14 residues. CDR3 sequence reads: CASSKGQGTLGQYF. For the CDR3, the DNA is TGTGCCAGCAGCAAAGGACAGGGGACTCTCGGGCAGTACTTC.

This chain joins TRBV7-2 and TRBJ1-5; 8 bases line up with TRBD1. Germline CDR1 SGHTA, CDR2 FQGNSA. The V segment lost 0 bases and the J segment 6 bases; nucleotides outside the gene matches: 1. The CDR3 consists of 14 residues. Written as DNA, the CDR3 is TGTGCCAGCAGCTTAGCGACAGGGGTTCAGCCCCAGCATTTT. Protein sequence: CASSLATGVQPQHF.

V is TRBV10-2 and J is TRBJ2-7; D unclear. Germline V gives CDR1 WSHSY, CDR2 SAAADI. Deletions cut 2 bases from V and 3 bases from J, with 5 bases between. The CDR3 runs to 12 residues. The CDR3 bases are TGCGCCAGCAGTGAGCTGGTCTACGAGCAGTACTTC. Residues: CASSELVYEQYF.

The rearrangement uses TRBV19 and TRBJ2-6; no definite D call. CDR1 is LNHDA, CDR2 SQIVND, per germline (reference sequence). There are 15 residues in the CDR3. Trimming left V 8 bases short and J 2 bases short, with 13 bases between. CDR3 DNA: TGTGCCAGTCGACAAGACGGAACTGGGGCCAACGTCCTGACTTTC. Translating it yields CASRQDGTGANVLTF.

The chain combines TRBV13 with TRBJ2-7, with D perhaps TRBD2 (6 bases). The CDR3 consists of 16 residues. Trimming left V 5 bases short and J 9 bases short, with 26 bases between. The germline CDR1 and CDR2 sequences are PRHDT and FYEKMQ (reference sequence). This CDR3 is CASSNSGAKNPYRQYF. For the CDR3, the DNA is TGTGCCAGCAGCAATTCGGGAGCGAAAAACCCTTATCGGCAGTACTTC. Full variable domain (outside the CDR3, taken from reference TRBV13 and TRBJ2-7): AAGVIQSPRHLIKEKRETATLKCYPIPRHDTVYWYQQGPGQDPQFLISFYEKMQSDKGSIPDRFSAQQFSDYHSELNMSSLELGDSALYFCASSNSGAKNPYRQYFGPGTRLTVT.